The clone carrying this T cell receptor beta chain occurred a few times. Its target is unknown. With constant-segment primers, 5'RACE yielded cDNA libraries of TCR alpha and TCR beta that carried sample barcodes and UMIs. TCRdb re-called the 5' RACE reads through MiXCR, storing one row per CDR3 protein. This table holds hundreds of thousands of distinct CDR3 sequences, 23% found once. This entry is derived from a study of T-cell memory formation after mild COVID-19. V trimming: 6 bases; J trimming: 4 bases; junction bases outside the gene matches: 15. Germline V CDR1 and CDR2: SEHNR, FQNEAQ (reference sequence). The CDR3 has 17 residues. Study results and limitations: Those CD4+ clones that contracted were mainly in CM and EM (CD8+ ones in EMRA).

This chain links TRBV7-9 with TRBJ2-1, with TRBD1 matching over 7 bases. Sequencing was performed on PBMCs or a T cell subset sorted from them (not recorded which). This clonotype was obtained from an adult woman who had mild COVID-19 (a few samples of this study predate the infection). Cell type and time point are not known. DNA of the CDR3: TGTGCCAGCAGTCGCACCCATACCGGGACAGCTTACAATGAGCAGTTCTTC. Protein: CASSRTHTGTAYNEQFF. The entire variable domain, with the rest obtained from reference TRBV7-9 and TRBJ2-1, is as follows: DTGVSQNPRHKITKRGQNVTFRCDPISEHNRLYWYRQTLGQGPEFLTYFQNEAQLEKSRLLSDRFSAERPKGSFSTLEIQRTEQGDSAMYLCASSRTHTGTAYNEQFFGPGTRLTVL.